The 8 T cell receptor beta chains reported below all come from one sample, sequenced in a study of early T cells in non-severe SARS-CoV-2 infection. TCRdb processed the 5' RACE reads anew with MiXCR; each CDR3 protein has one entry. The sample lists about 77,000 distinct CDR3 sequences, more than 10% occurring once. This specimen consisted of whole blood, obtained at baseline. These receptors were taken from an adult who was a healthcare worker with PCR-confirmed SARS-CoV-2 infection or an uninfected control (not recorded which). The donor label of this sample is uncertain.

This clonotype was seen at least ten times. The chain uses TRBV5-1 and TRBJ2-3; tentative D call: TRBD2 (5 bases). V lost 2 bases and J 4 bases, leaving 14 bases between the germline ends. This CDR3 has 15 amino acids. Germline lookup yields CDR1 SGHRS and CDR2 YFSETQ. For the CDR3, the DNA is TGCGCCAGCAGCTTAAGCGGCTTTGGTTCAGATACGCAGTATTTT. Amino acid sequence: CASSLSGFGSDTQYF.

The chain uses TRBV6-6 and TRBJ1-1, with unresolved D. This CDR3 has 10 amino acids. Trimming took 6 bases from V and 1 from J, leaving 0 bases between them. Germline CDR1 MNHNY, CDR2 SVGAGI (reference sequence). The DNA of the CDR3 is TGTGCCAGCAGGAACACTGAAGCTTTCTTT. Translated: CASRNTEAFF.

This clonotype was counted a few times. The chain is built from TRBV14 and TRBJ1-4; no firm D call. The CDR3 length is 15 residues. Germline V gives CDR1 SGHDN, CDR2 FVKESK. Between the trimmed V and J ends, which lost 1 base and 4 bases, there was a span of 10 bases. The CDR3 region has the DNA TGTGCCAGCAGCCAAGTGAGGACCGATAATGAAAAACTGTTTTTT. It is translated as CASSQVRTDNEKLFF. The full variable domain, in which reference TRBV14 and TRBJ1-4 provide the parts outside the CDR3, is EAGVTQFPSHSVIEKGQTVTLRCDPISGHDNLYWYRRVMGKEIKFLLHFVKESKQDESGMPNNRFLAERTGGTYSTLKVQPAELEDSGVYFCASSQVRTDNEKLFFGSGTQLSVL.

The chain employs TRBV10-1 and TRBJ2-2; 7 nucleotides align to TRBD2. J was trimmed by 0 bases and V by 4 bases; bases with no gene match: 8. The CDR3 sequence is 17 residues long. Germline CDR1 reads WNHNN; CDR2 reads SYGVQD (reference sequence). The DNA for the CDR3 is TGCGCCAGCAGTGTCCCTATTAGCGGGTCGAACACCGGGGAGCTGTTTTTT. Its translation is CASSVPISGSNTGELFF.

The V gene is TRBV9, the J gene TRBJ2-4; D uncertain. Germline V gene sequence: CDR1 SGDLS, CDR2 YYNGEE. The CDR3 extends over 11 amino acids. The V and J ends lost 3 bases and 7 bases respectively, with 5 bases between them. The CDR3 DNA is TGTGCCAGCAGCGCAAACAACATTCAGTACTTC. Translation: CASSANNIQYF. Filled out from reference TRBV9 and TRBJ2-4, the complete variable domain reads DSGVTQTPKHLITATGQRVTLRCSPRSGDLSVYWYQQSLDQGLQFLIQYYNGEERAKGNILERFSAQQFPDLHSELNLSSLELGDSALYFCASSANNIQYFGAGTRLSVL.

This clonotype has a handful of counts. This rearrangement joins TRBV2 to TRBJ2-3; D is uncertain. Germline V lookup: CDR1 SNHLY, CDR2 FYNNEI. The CDR3 has 14 residues. V lost 3 bases, J lost 7 bases, and 14 bases lay in between. The CDR3 region is CASSELVGLNTQYF. The CDR3, as DNA: TGTGCCAGCAGTGAGTTAGTGGGCTTGAATACGCAGTATTTT.

The rearrangement joins TRBV10-1 to TRBJ1-1, with D uncertain. CDR1 and CDR2 from the germline V gene are WNHNN and SYGVQD (reference sequence). V was shortened by 8 bases and J by 0 bases, with 10 bases between the two germline ends. The CDR3 sequence is 13 residues long. In DNA form, the CDR3 reads TGCGCCAGCCGATTTAATATGAACACTGAAGCTTTCTTT. Its translation: CASRFNMNTEAFF.

The table lists this clonotype with many counts. This sequence joins TRBV13 and TRBJ2-3, with 11 bases aligning to TRBD2. V was clipped by 5 bases and J by 0 bases; unmatched bases: 16. The germline V gene encodes CDR1 PRHDT and CDR2 FYEKMQ (reference sequence). This CDR3 comprises 20 residues. The CDR3 coding sequence is TGTGCCAGCAGCCCTATCCCCGCGGGACTAGCGGATCCTAGCACAGATACGCAGTATTTT. Amino acid sequence: CASSPIPAGLADPSTDTQYF.